A single sample gave rise to the 10 T cell receptor beta chains below, sequenced in a study of PD-L1 blockade in urothelial cancer. Time point: pretreatment peripheral blood. Here immunoSEQ multiplex PCR was the method, and the copy in TCRdb shows in-frame clones only, minus some. The data contain roughly 56,000 clones, 70% to 90% of them singletons. This specimen was PBMCs, taken around atezolizumab (anti-PD-L1) treatment. The receptor source for this set is a man aged 55-75 years with urothelial cancer.

The V gene is TRBV6-1, the J gene TRBJ1-4, with 7 bases fitting TRBD1. The J segment lost 8 bases and the V segment lost 6 bases, leaving 0 bases of the junction unmatched. The V gene's germline CDR1 is MNHNS and CDR2 SASEGT. The CDR3 loop spans 11 amino acids. The CDR3 sequence: CASRGQEKLFF. CDR3 sequence (DNA): TGTGCCAGCAGGGGACAGGAAAAACTGTTTTTT.

The V gene is TRBV5-6, the J gene TRBJ1-3; the match to TRBD1 covers 10 bases. The ends lost 6 bases at V and 0 bases at J; junction bases unmatched: 6. CDR1 is SGHDT, CDR2 YYEEEE, per germline. This CDR3 is built from 16 residues. The CDR3 reads CASNLRDRGSGNTIYF. The CDR3 coding sequence is TGTGCCAGCAATCTCCGGGACAGGGGCTCTGGAAACACCATATATTTT.

The chain combines TRBV6-5 with TRBJ1-6; D unclear. The germline V gene has CDR1 MNHEY and CDR2 SVGAGI. The V gene lost 0 bases and the J gene lost 3 bases, with 9 bases spanning the gap. The CDR3 consists of 16 residues. CDR3 bases: TGTGCCAGCAGTTACTCGAAACGGTACTATAATTCACCCCTCCACTTT. Amino acids: CASSYSKRYYNSPLHF.

This chain connects TRBV5-4 to TRBJ1-2; D is undetermined. V was clipped by 3 bases and J by 2 bases, with 11 bases between them. This CDR3 contains 14 residues. Germline CDR1 SGHNT, CDR2 YYREEE (reference sequence). The CDR3 sequence: CASSWATKNYGYTF. The CDR3, as DNA: TGTGCCAGCAGCTGGGCCACAAAAAACTATGGCTACACCTTC.

This chain uses TRBV6-5 with TRBJ2-6; D ambiguous. The CDR3 has 15 residues. Germline V gene data show CDR1 as MNHEY and CDR2 as SVGAGI. The ends were cut back, 6 bases at V and 0 bases at J, with 9 bases in the middle. The CDR3 is CASRRFNSGANVLTF. Here the CDR3 DNA reads TGTGCCAGCAGGCGCTTTAACTCTGGGGCCAACGTCCTGACTTTC.

This clone came up a few times. The chain is built from TRBV5-4 and TRBJ2-7; D possibly corresponds to TRBD2 (5 bases). This CDR3 spans 14 amino acids. CDR1 is SGHNT, CDR2 YYREEE, per germline (reference sequence). The germline V and J ends were trimmed by 1 base and 2 bases, with 10 bases remaining between them. The CDR3 reads CASSLSSVPYEQYF. Here the CDR3 DNA reads TGTGCCAGCAGCTTGAGTAGCGTACCCTACGAGCAGTACTTC.

This chain joins TRBV13 and TRBJ2-1; 8 bases match TRBD2. Germline V lookup: CDR1 PRHDT, CDR2 FYEKMQ (reference sequence). V was pared by 0 bases and J by 3 bases, with 1 base of the junction left unmatched. The CDR3 has 15 amino acids. The CDR3 coding sequence is TGTGCCAGCAGCTTAGGGGCGGGGGGCTACAATGAGCAGTTCTTC. It translates to CASSLGAGGYNEQFF.

The chain joins TRBV11-3 to TRBJ2-1; TRBD2 might be the D (6 bases). Deletions cut 0 bases from V and 1 base from J, with 7 bases between. Germline lookup yields CDR1 SGHNT and CDR2 YENEEA. There are 15 residues in the CDR3. The CDR3 protein is CASSLEAGSYNEQFF. The CDR3 coding sequence is TGTGCCAGCAGCTTAGAGGCGGGATCCTACAATGAGCAGTTCTTC.

The chain recombines TRBV7-2 with TRBJ2-4; D possibly corresponds to TRBD1 (5 bases). The V gene lost 2 bases and the J gene lost 4 bases, with 15 bases spanning the gap. CDR1 is SGHTA and CDR2 is FQGNSA in the germline V gene. This CDR3 has 16 amino acids. CDR3 loop: CASSLYRTPTKNIQYF. CDR3 coding DNA: TGTGCCAGCAGCTTATACCGGACACCGACGAAAAACATTCAGTACTTC.

The J gene is TRBJ1-2, the V gene TRBV4-1, with 12 bases lining up with TRBD1. The junction had 5 bases not matched to a gene; V was cut back by 2 bases and J by 10 bases. Germline V lookup: CDR1 MGHRA, CDR2 YSYEKL. The CDR3 spans 14 residues. The CDR3 protein is CASSQPGQGAHYTF. The DNA of the CDR3 is TGCGCCAGCAGCCAACCGGGACAGGGGGCTCACTACACCTTC.